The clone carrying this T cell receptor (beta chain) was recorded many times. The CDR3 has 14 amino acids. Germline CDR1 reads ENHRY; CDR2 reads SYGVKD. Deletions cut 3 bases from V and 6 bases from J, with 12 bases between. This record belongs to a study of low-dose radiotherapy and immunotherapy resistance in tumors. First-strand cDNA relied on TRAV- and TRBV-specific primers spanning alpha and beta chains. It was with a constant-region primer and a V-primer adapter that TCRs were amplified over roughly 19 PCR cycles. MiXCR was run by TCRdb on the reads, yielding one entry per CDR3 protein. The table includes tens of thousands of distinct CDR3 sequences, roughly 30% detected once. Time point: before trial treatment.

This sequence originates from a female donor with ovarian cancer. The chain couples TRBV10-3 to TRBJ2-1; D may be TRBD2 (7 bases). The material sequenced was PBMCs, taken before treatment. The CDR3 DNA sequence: TGTGCCATCAGTGAATTGAGGGGGGGCAATGAGCAGTTCTTC. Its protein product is CAISELRGGNEQFF.